This entry lists 9 T cell receptor beta chains sequenced from one sample in a study of PD-L1 blockade in urothelial cancer. TCRdb's copy holds only in-frame clones and misses some; the assay was immunoSEQ multiplex PCR. The table includes just under 65,000 clones, approximately 75% detected once. Time point denoted: pretreatment peripheral blood. This specimen consisted of PBMCs, obtained around atezolizumab (anti-PD-L1) treatment. The receptor source for this set is a man between 70 and 80 years old with urothelial cancer.

This clone was observed a handful of times. The chain employs TRBV14 and TRBJ1-2; 7 bases fit TRBD1. From germline, CDR1 is SGHDN and CDR2 FVKESK. With V trimmed by 0 bases and J by 4 bases, 5 bases remained unmatched. There are 15 residues in the CDR3. CDR3 protein: CASSQEWGQLYGYTF. The CDR3 DNA sequence: TGTGCCAGCAGCCAAGAATGGGGACAGCTCTATGGCTACACCTTC.

The chain is built from TRBV7-6 and TRBJ2-7; D possibly corresponds to TRBD1 (6 bases). V gave up 5 bases and J gave up 6 bases, with 14 bases separating them. Germline CDR1 reads SGHVS; CDR2 reads FNYEAQ. The CDR3 is 13 residues long. The CDR3 sequence is CASSQDTGREQYF. CDR3 coding DNA: TGTGCCAGCAGCCAGGACACAGGGCGCGAGCAGTACTTC. Full variable domain (missing parts from reference TRBV7-6 and TRBJ2-7): GAGVSQSPRYKVTKRGQDVALRCDPISGHVSLYWYRQALGQGPEFLTYFNYEAQQDKSGLPNDRFSAERPEGSISTLTIQRTEQRDSAMYRCASSQDTGREQYFGPGTRLTVT.

This clone was recorded only once. The chain joins TRBV9 to TRBJ1-5; D perhaps matches TRBD1 (5 bases). Germline values: CDR1 SGDLS, CDR2 YYNGEE. This CDR3 contains 14 residues. The ends were cut back, 3 bases at V and 6 bases at J, with 13 bases in the middle. The CDR3 spells CASSEWGGGQPQHF. The CDR3 nucleotides read TGTGCCAGCAGCGAATGGGGGGGAGGTCAGCCCCAGCATTTT.

The chain recombines TRBV28 with TRBJ2-5; D possibly corresponds to TRBD1 (6 bases). The CDR3 totals 14 residues. The V gene lost 4 bases and the J gene lost 4 bases, with 13 bases spanning the gap. The V gene's germline CDR1 is MDHEN and CDR2 SYDVKM. The CDR3 nucleotides read TGTGCCAGCAGTTCTACCCAGGGGTCAGAGACCCAGTACTTC. This codes for CASSSTQGSETQYF.

This sequence joins TRBV5-4 and TRBJ2-5; possible D gene TRBD2, 5 bases. From germline, CDR1 is SGHNT and CDR2 YYREEE (reference sequence). Trimming pared 1 base from V and 5 bases from J, leaving 12 bases between. CDR3 size: 14 residues. The CDR3 DNA follows: TGTGCCAGCAGCTTGTCCCTAGCCTATGAGACCCAGTACTTC. It specifies CASSLSLAYETQYF.

CDR3: CASSLILDYSNQPQHF. The CDR3 nucleotides are TGTGCCAGCAGCTTGATCTTAGATTATAGCAATCAGCCCCAGCATTTT. V gene TRBV5-5 combines with J gene TRBJ1-5; D call uncertain. The V end lost 1 base, the J end lost 0 bases, and 11 bases lay between the germline ends. The CDR3 is 16 amino acids. CDR1 is SGHKS and CDR2 is YYEKEE in the germline V gene (reference sequence).

The chain links TRBV5-1 to TRBJ2-1; possibly TRBD1 for D (5 bases). Germline assignment: CDR1 SGHRS and CDR2 YFSETQ. Between the trimmed V and J ends, which lost 0 bases and 4 bases, there was a span of 11 bases. The CDR3 has 15 amino acids. This CDR3 is CASSLGAQEYNEQFF. In DNA form, the CDR3 reads TGCGCCAGCAGCTTGGGGGCACAGGAATACAATGAGCAGTTCTTC.

The V and J genes are TRBV19 and TRBJ2-7, with 7 nucleotides matching TRBD1. Losses at the gene ends were 4 bases for V and 2 bases for J; bases not matched to a gene: 5. This CDR3 is 14 amino acids long. Germline lookup yields CDR1 LNHDA and CDR2 SQIVND (reference sequence). This CDR3 reads CASSTPGQPYEQYF. In DNA form, the CDR3 reads TGTGCCAGTAGTACGCCGGGACAGCCCTACGAGCAGTACTTC.

This chain connects TRBV11-2 to TRBJ2-5; TRBD2 agrees at 14 bases. The V gene end was trimmed by 5 bases and the J gene end by 5 bases; junction bases not matched to a gene: 7. Germline V lookup: CDR1 SGHAT, CDR2 FQNNGV. The CDR3 loop spans 16 amino acids. The CDR3 reads CASSRGTSGSAETQYF. CDR3 bases: TGTGCCAGCAGCCGGGGGACTAGCGGGAGTGCGGAGACCCAGTACTTC.